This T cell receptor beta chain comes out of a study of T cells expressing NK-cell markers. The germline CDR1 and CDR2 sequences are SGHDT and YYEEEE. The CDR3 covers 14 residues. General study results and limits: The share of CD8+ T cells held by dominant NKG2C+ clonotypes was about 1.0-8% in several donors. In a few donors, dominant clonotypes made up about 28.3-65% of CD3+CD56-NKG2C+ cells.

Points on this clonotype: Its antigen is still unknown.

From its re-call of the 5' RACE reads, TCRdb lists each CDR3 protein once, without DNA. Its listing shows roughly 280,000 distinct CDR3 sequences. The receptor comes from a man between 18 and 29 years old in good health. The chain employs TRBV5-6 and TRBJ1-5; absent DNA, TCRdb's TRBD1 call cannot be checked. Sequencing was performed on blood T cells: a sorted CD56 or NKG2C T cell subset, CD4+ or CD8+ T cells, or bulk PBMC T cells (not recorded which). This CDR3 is CASSSQVSNQPQHF.